This T cell receptor (beta chain) is from a study of cytomegalovirus exposure and HLA in healthy donors. On the study more broadly: The 110 or so validation repertoires used a platform that matched the one used for the approximately 690 first-cohort repertoires, as a later analysis reported. Overall study findings and caveats: The listing of about 150 TCR beta chains classed them as cytomegalovirus-associated.

Germline-derived CDR1 and CDR2 are SGHTS and YDEGEE. The CDR3 runs 15 residues. The trim removed 4 bases at V and 5 bases at J, leaving 8 bases unmatched. The study drew the donors from its approximately 110-subject validation cohort, separate from the 666-subject first cohort. This clone has just one count. What it recognizes is unknown. Measured with immunoSEQ multiplex PCR; TCRdb has only the in-frame clones, and not every one. The sample has roughly 95,000 clones, around 84% seen once. Sequencing was done on a sample of PBMCs. J is TRBJ2-3 and V is TRBV5-8; 9 bases align to TRBD1. This receptor was identified in a young man in good health and CMV-seropositive. CDR3 DNA: TGTGCCAGCAGCGCCATCCTGACAGGGGGAGATACGCAGTATTTT. It yields the protein CASSAILTGGDTQYF.